This T cell receptor (beta chain) was found in a study of cytomegalovirus exposure and HLA in healthy donors. Profiling relied on immunoSEQ multiplex PCR, and the TCRdb table lists in-frame clones only, not all of them. This sample has about 200,000 clones, with less than 85% found just once. The donors were part of the validation cohort, which consisted of roughly 110 subjects and was separate from the first cohort of around 620 subjects. V lost 8 bases, J lost 5 bases, and 11 bases stayed unmatched. The length of the CDR3 is 13 residues. CDR1 is SQVTM and CDR2 is ANQGSEA in the germline V gene. This TCR derives from a woman aged 18-29 years in good health and CMV-seronegative. The chain is built from TRBV29-1 and TRBJ2-5; TRBD1 matches 7 bases. The sample consisted of PBMCs. DNA for the CDR3: TGCAGCCAAACCCGAGGGGGCCTCGAGACCCAGTACTTC. This sequence encodes CSQTRGGLETQYF. Full variable domain (rest looked up from reference TRBV29-1 and TRBJ2-5): SAVISQKPSRDICQRGTSLTIQCQVDSQVTMMFWYRQQPGQSLTLIATANQGSEATYESGFVIDKFPISRPNLTFSTLTVSNMSPEDSSIYLCSQTRGGLETQYFGPGTRLLVL.